The present TCR beta chain was sequenced within a study of blood T cell repertoires in COVID-19. Study as a whole: The United States, Italy and Spain supplied acute and convalescent COVID-19 samples. Sources were T cells, B-cell-depleted T cells, or PBMCs; the material itself was cDNA or gDNA.

As originally analysed: Quantification of nucleated cells was approximated via reference gene primer amplification. Sequenced by immunoSEQ multiplex PCR; TCRdb stores in-frame clones only, minus some. V and J calls and clone size follow that table, whereas D and trimming were derived from the DNA. The table has fewer than 40,000 clones, about 85% seen once; the top ten hold 13% to 15%. This clonotype originated in a human donor in a cohort sampled during active COVID-19. Sequenced input: peripheral blood.

The CDR3 sequence is CASSKGDRAITDTQYF. CDR3 nucleotides: TGCGCCAGCAGCAAAGGGGACAGGGCAATCACAGATACGCAGTATTTT. The chain has TRBV5-1 and TRBJ2-3, with 9 bases identical to TRBD1. Germline CDR1 and CDR2: SGHRS and YFSETQ. CDR3 length equals 16 residues. Unmatched junction bases numbered 8, after V lost 4 bases and J lost 2 bases. Supplemented by reference TRBV5-1 and TRBJ2-3, the full variable domain reads KAGVTQTPRYLIKTRGQQVTLSCSPISGHRSVSWYQQTPGQGLQFLFEYFSETQRNKGNFPGRFSGRQFSNSRSEMNVSTLELGDSALYLCASSKGDRAITDTQYFGPGTRLTVL.